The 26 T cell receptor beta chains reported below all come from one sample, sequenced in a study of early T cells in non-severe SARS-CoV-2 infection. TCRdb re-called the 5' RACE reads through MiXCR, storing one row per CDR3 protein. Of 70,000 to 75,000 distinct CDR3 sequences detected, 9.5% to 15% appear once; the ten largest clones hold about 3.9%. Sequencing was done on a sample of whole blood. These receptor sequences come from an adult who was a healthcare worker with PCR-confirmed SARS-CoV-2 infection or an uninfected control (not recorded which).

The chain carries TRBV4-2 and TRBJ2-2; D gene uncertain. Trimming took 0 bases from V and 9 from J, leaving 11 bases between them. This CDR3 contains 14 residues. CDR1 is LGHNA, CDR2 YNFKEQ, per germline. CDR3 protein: CASSQEGPSWELFF. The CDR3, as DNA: TGTGCCAGCAGCCAAGAGGGCCCGTCCTGGGAGCTGTTTTTT.

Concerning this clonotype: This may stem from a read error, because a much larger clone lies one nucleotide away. CDR3 in amino acids: CTSSLGTRRYEQYF. As DNA, the CDR3 is TGTACCAGCAGTTTAGGGACTAGGCGTTACGAGCAGTACTTC. The rearrangement joins TRBV28 to TRBJ2-7, with 8 bases fitting TRBD2. Per the germline V gene, CDR1 is MDHEN and CDR2 is SYDVKM. The CDR3 has 14 amino acids.

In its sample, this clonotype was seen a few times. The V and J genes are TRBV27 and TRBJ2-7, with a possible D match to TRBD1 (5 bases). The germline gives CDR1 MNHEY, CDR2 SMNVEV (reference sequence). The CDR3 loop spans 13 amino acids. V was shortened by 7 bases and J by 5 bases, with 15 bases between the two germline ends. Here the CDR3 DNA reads TGTGCCAGCAAACCTAGGACAAGGGACGAGCAGTACTTC. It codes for CASKPRTRDEQYF.

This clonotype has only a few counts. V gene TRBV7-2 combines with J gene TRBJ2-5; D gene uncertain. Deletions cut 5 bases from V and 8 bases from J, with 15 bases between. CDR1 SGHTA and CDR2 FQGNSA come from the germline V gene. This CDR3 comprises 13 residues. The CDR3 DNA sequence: TGTGCCAGCAGCCTAGGAAACAGAGACACCCAGTACTTC. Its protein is CASSLGNRDTQYF.

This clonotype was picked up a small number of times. The CDR3 DNA follows: TGTGCCAGCAGCTTATCCGCGGGAGGGCTTGAGCAGTACTTC. Protein product: CASSLSAGGLEQYF. The V gene is TRBV7-8, the J gene TRBJ2-7, with TRBD2 matching 9 bases. From germline, CDR1 is SGHVS and CDR2 FQNEAQ. This CDR3 is built from 14 residues. J lost 7 bases, V lost 2 bases, and 6 bases had no gene match.

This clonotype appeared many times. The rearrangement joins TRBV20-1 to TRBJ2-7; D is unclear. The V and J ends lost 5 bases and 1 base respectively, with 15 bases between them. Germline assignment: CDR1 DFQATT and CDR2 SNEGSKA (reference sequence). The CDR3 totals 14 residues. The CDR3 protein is CSALVDGASYEQYF. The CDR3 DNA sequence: TGCAGTGCTTTAGTGGACGGCGCTTCCTACGAGCAGTACTTC.

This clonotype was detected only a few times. In DNA, the CDR3 is TGCGCCAGCAGCACAGGGGGCGAAAAGACCCAGTACTTC. Its translation: CASSTGGEKTQYF. This chain joins TRBV10-1 and TRBJ2-5; 9 nucleotides agree with TRBD1. The junction had 5 bases not matched to a gene; V was cut back by 6 bases and J by 6 bases. The CDR3 spans 13 residues. Germline-derived CDR1 and CDR2 are WNHNN and SYGVQD (reference sequence).

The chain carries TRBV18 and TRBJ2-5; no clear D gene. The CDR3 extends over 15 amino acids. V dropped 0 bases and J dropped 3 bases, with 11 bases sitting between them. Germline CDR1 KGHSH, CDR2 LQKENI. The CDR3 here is CASSPPSRAEETQYF. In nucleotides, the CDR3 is TGTGCCAGCTCACCACCGTCTAGGGCCGAAGAGACCCAGTACTTC.

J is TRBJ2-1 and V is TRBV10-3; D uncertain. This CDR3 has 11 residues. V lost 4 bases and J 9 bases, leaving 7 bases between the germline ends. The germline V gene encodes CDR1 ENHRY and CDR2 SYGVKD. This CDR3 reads CAISGLGEQFF. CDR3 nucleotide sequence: TGTGCCATCAGTGGGTTAGGTGAGCAGTTCTTC.

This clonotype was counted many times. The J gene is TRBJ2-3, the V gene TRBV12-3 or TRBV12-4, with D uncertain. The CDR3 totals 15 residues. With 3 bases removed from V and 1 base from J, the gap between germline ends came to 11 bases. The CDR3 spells CASSFDFRGTDTQYF. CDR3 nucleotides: TGTGCCAGCAGTTTTGACTTCCGGGGCACAGATACGCAGTATTTT.

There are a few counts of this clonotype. CDR3 DNA sequence: TGTGCCAGCAGCCCAACAAACTACGTTCTAGAGCAGTACTTC. It is translated as CASSPTNYVLEQYF. This rearrangement joins TRBV5-6 to TRBJ2-7, with D unclear. CDR1 is SGHDT and CDR2 is YYEEEE in the germline V gene. V gave up 4 bases and J gave up 7 bases, with 18 bases separating them. The CDR3 consists of 14 residues.

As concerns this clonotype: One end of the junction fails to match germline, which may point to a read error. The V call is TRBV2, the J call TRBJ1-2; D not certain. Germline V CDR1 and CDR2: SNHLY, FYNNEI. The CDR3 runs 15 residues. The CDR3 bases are TGTGCCGGCAGCTATTATAGGGAGGATAATAATGGCCACACCTTC. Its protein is CAGSYYREDNNGHTF.

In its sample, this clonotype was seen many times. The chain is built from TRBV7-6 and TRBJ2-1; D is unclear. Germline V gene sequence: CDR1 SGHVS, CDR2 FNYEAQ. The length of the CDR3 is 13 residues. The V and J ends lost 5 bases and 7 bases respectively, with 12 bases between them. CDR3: CASSPSPFNEQFF. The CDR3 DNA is TGTGCCAGCAGCCCATCGCCGTTTAATGAGCAGTTCTTC. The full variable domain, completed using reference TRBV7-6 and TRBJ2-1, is GAGVSQSPRYKVTKRGQDVALRCDPISGHVSLYWYRQALGQGPEFLTYFNYEAQQDKSGLPNDRFSAERPEGSISTLTIQRTEQRDSAMYRCASSPSPFNEQFFGPGTRLTVL.

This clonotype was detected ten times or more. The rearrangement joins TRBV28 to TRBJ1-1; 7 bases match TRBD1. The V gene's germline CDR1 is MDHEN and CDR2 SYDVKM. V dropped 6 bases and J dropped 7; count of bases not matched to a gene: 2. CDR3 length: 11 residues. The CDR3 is CASSYRGEAFF. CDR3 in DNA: TGTGCCAGCAGCTACAGGGGTGAAGCTTTCTTT.

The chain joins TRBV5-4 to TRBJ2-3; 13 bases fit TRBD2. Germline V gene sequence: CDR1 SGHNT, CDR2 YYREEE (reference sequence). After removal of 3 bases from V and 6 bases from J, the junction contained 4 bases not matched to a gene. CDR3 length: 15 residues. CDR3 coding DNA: TGTGCCAGCAGCTGGGGACTAGCGGGATCCGATACGCAGTATTTT. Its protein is CASSWGLAGSDTQYF.

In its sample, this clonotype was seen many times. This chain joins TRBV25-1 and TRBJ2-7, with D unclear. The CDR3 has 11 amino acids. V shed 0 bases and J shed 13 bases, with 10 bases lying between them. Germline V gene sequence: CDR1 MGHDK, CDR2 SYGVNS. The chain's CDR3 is CASSEYYRSYF. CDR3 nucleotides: TGTGCCAGCAGTGAATACTACCGCTCATACTTC.

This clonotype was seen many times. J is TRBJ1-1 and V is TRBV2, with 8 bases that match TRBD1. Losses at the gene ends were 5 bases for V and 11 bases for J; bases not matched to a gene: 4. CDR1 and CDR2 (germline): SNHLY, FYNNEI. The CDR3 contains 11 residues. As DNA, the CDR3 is TGTGCCAGCAGTTTACAGGGGGGCGCTTTCTTT. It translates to CASSLQGGAFF.

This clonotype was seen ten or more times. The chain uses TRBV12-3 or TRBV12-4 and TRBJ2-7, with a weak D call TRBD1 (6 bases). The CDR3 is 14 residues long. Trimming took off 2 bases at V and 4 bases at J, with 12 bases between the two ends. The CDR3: CASSLSGTRYEQYF. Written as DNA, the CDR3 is TGTGCCAGCAGTTTATCCGGGACACGGTACGAGCAGTACTTC.

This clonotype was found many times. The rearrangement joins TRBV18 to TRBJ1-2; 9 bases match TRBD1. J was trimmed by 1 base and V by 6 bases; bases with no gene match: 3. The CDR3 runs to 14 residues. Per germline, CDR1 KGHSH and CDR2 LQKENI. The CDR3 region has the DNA TGTGCCAGCTCTCGGGACAGGGTTAACTATGGCTACACCTTC. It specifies CASSRDRVNYGYTF. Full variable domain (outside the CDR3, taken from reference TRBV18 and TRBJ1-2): NAGVMQNPRHLVRRRGQEARLRCSPMKGHSHVYWYRQLPEEGLKFMVYLQKENIIDESGMPKERFSAEFPKEGPSILRIQQVVRGDSAAYFCASSRDRVNYGYTFGSGTRLTVV.

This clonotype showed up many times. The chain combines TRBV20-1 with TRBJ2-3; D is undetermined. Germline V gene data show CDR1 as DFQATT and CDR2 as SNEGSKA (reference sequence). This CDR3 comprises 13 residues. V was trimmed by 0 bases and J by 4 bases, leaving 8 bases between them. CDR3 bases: TGCAGTGCTAGAGATCTCGGTCCAGATACGCAGTATTTT. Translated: CSARDLGPDTQYF.

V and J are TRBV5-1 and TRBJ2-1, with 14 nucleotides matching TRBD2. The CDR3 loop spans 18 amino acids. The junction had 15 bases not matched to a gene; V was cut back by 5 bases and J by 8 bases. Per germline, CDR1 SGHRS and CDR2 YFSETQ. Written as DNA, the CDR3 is TGCGCCAGCAGTTCTCTCCCCCCCGGGACTAGCGGGAGAGATGAGCAGTTCTTC. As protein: CASSSLPPGTSGRDEQFF.

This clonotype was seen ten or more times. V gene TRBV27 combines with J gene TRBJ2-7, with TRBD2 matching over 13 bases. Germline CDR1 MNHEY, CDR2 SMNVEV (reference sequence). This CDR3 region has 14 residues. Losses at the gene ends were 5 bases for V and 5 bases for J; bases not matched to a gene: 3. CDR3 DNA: TGTGCCAGCAGTGGGACTAGCGGGGTCCACGAGCAGTACTTC. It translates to CASSGTSGVHEQYF.

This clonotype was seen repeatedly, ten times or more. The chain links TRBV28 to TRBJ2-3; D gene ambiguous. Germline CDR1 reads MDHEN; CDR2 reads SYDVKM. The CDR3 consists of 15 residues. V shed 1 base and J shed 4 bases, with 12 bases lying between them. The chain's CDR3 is CASSLFSDMADTQYF. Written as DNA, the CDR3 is TGTGCCAGCAGTTTATTCTCAGACATGGCAGATACGCAGTATTTT.

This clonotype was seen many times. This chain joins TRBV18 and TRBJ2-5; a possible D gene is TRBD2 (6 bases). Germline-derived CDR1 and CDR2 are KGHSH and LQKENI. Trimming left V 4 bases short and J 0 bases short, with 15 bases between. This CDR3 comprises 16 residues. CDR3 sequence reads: CASSRGGVGYQETQYF. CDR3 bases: TGTGCCAGCTCACGGGGAGGAGTCGGCTACCAAGAGACCCAGTACTTC.

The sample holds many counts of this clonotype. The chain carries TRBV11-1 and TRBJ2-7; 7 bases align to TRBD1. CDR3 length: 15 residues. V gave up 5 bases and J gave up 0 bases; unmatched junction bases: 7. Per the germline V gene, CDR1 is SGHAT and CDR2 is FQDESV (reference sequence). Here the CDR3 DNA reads TGTGCCAGCAGCCATATACAGGGGAGCTCCTACGAGCAGTACTTC. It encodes CASSHIQGSSYEQYF.

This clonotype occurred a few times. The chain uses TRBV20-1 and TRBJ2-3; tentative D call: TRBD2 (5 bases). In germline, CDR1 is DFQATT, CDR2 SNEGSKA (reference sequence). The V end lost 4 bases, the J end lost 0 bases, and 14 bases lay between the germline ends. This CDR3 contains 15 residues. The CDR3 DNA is TGCAGTGCTACTACGAGGGTTTCTAGCACAGATACGCAGTATTTT. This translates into CSATTRVSSTDTQYF.